The rows below give T cell receptor beta chains drawn from one sample of a study of T cell responses to AZD1222 COVID-19 vaccine. The repertoire was sequenced with immunoSEQ multiplex PCR; TCRdb's copy has only in-frame clones and lacks some. The data show over 110,000 clones, with approximately 93% seen just once and 12% held by the top ten. Sequenced here: peripheral blood, sampled after recovery from COVID-19. The source is an adult who had recovered from COVID-19. CDR3s include the opening cysteine and the closing phenylalanine or tryptophan. The order of the fields is J gene, D gene, V gene, clone size, CDR3 protein, CDR3 DNA. A D gene is named only where the DNA matches it firmly. Size tells how often a clone was seen (once, few, many) or the class of an expanded clone, and some rows leave it out.

TRBJ2-2 | TRBD2 | TRBV14 | - | CASSQRAGMGTGELFF | TGTGCCAGCAGCCAAAGAGCGGGAATGGGGACCGGGGAGCTGTTTTTT
TRBJ2-1 | - | TRBV10-1 | - | CASSESGVGGGSYNEQFF | TGCGCCAGCAGTGAGTCGGGGGTAGGCGGAGGCTCCTACAATGAGCAGTTCTTC
TRBJ2-2 | - | TRBV27 | - | CASRGPLNTGELFF | TGTGCCAGCAGGGGTCCACTAAACACCGGGGAGCTGTTTTTT
TRBJ1-5 | - | TRBV6-1 | - | CASREGQYSNQPQHF | TGTGCCAGCAGGGAAGGACAGTATAGCAATCAGCCCCAGCATTTT
TRBJ2-5 | TRBD2 | TRBV20-1 | - | CSASVGGPETQYF | TGCAGTGCTAGTGTGGGAGGGCCAGAGACCCAGTACTTC
TRBJ2-3 | - | TRBV2 | - | CASSDGVRGTDTQYF | TGTGCCAGCAGTGATGGGGTTCGTGGCACAGATACGCAGTATTTT
TRBJ1-5 | - | TRBV28 | once | CASRPYREGNQPQHF | TGTGCCAGCAGACCCTACAGGGAGGGCAATCAGCCCCAGCATTTT
TRBJ1-4 | - | TRBV15 | - | CATSPVTGNNEKLFF | TGTGCCACCAGCCCCGTGACGGGGAATAATGAAAAACTGTTTTTT
TRBJ2-7 | TRBD2 | TRBV4-1 | once | CASSQDGTGRALIEQYF | TGCGCCAGCAGCCAAGACGGTACCGGGAGGGCCTTGATCGAGCAGTACTTC
TRBJ2-3 | TRBD2 | TRBV10-3 | - | CAISEEPAGGGDTQYF | TGTGCCATCAGTGAGGAACCAGCGGGAGGCGGGGATACGCAGTATTTT
TRBJ2-2 | TRBD2 | TRBV9 | - | CASSVTSGTGELFF | TGTGCCAGCAGCGTAACTAGCGGCACCGGGGAGCTGTTTTTT
TRBJ2-3 | TRBD1 | TRBV28 | - | CASSLGTGPTHTQYF | TGTGCCAGCAGTTTGGGGACAGGGCCGACCCATACGCAGTATTTT